The 9 T cell receptor beta chains given below trace back to one sample, sequenced in a study of T cell changes during pregnancy in multiple sclerosis. Clones were read by immunoSEQ multiplex PCR, and TCRdb kept only the in-frame ones, dropping some. The profile covers under 45,000 clones, with roughly nine tenths appearing a single time and about 0.45% taken by the ten largest. The sequencing used CD4+ T cells from peripheral blood mononuclear cells, collected in the second trimester of pregnancy. The origin of the receptors is a female donor in good health, enrolled as a control in a pregnancy study.

The rearrangement links TRBV5-1 to TRBJ2-1; 14 nucleotides agree with TRBD2. Looked up from germline, CDR1 is SGHRS and CDR2 is YFSETQ. There are 17 residues in the CDR3. The J segment lost 7 bases and the V segment lost 4 bases, leaving 10 bases of the junction unmatched. The CDR3 spells CASSPGTSGGLENEQFF. The DNA for the CDR3 is TGCGCCAGCAGCCCCGGGACTAGCGGGGGACTAGAGAATGAGCAGTTCTTC.

This sequence joins TRBV7-2 and TRBJ2-7, with 14 bases matching TRBD2. This CDR3 region has 16 residues. Trimming at V came to 3 bases and at J to 5 bases, leaving 6 bases not matched to a gene. The germline V gene has CDR1 SGHTA and CDR2 FQGNSA. CDR3 in amino acids: CASSLPPGLAGDEQYF. The DNA for the CDR3 is TGTGCCAGCAGCTTGCCCCCGGGACTAGCGGGAGACGAGCAGTACTTC.

The rearrangement links TRBV5-1 to TRBJ1-1; unclear D gene. V lost 0 bases and J 7 bases, leaving 13 bases between the germline ends. Per germline, CDR1 SGHRS and CDR2 YFSETQ. This CDR3 spans 14 amino acids. The CDR3 loop is CASSLGGEPNEAFF. In DNA form, the CDR3 reads TGCGCCAGCAGCTTGGGTGGAGAACCCAATGAAGCTTTCTTT.

The genes are TRBV18 and TRBJ1-1; D is ambiguous. Germline V CDR1 and CDR2: KGHSH, LQKENI. CDR3 length: 14 residues. Deletions cut 5 bases from V and 5 bases from J, with 15 bases between. In DNA form, the CDR3 reads TGTGCCAGCTCAGGTTTCCCCTCGGTTACTGAAGCTTTCTTT. Its translation: CASSGFPSVTEAFF.

V is TRBV7-6 and J is TRBJ2-2; 11 nucleotides match TRBD2. The CDR3 is made up of 16 amino acids. The V gene end was trimmed by 5 bases and the J gene end by 1 base; junction bases not matched to a gene: 3. Germline V gene sequence: CDR1 SGHVS, CDR2 FNYEAQ. The CDR3 loop is CASSRTSGGNTGELFF. The CDR3 nucleotides are TGTGCCAGCAGCAGAACTAGCGGGGGGAACACCGGGGAGCTGTTTTTT.

The V gene is TRBV18, the J gene TRBJ2-2; 9 bases line up with TRBD2. V dropped 1 base and J dropped 5; count of bases not matched to a gene: 5. The CDR3 is 16 amino acids. Germline values: CDR1 KGHSH, CDR2 LQKENI. The CDR3 region has the DNA TGTGCCAGCTCACCACTTGCTAGCGGGGAAACCGGGGAGCTGTTTTTT. Protein sequence: CASSPLASGETGELFF.

The rearrangement links TRBV9 to TRBJ2-7; 14 bases match TRBD2. This CDR3 has 18 residues. From germline, CDR1 is SGDLS and CDR2 YYNGEE. V was pared by 1 base and J by 0 bases, with 6 bases of the junction left unmatched. CDR3: CASSVSPGLAGASYEQYF. The CDR3 coding sequence is TGTGCCAGCAGCGTAAGTCCGGGACTAGCGGGGGCCTCCTACGAGCAGTACTTC.

The chain carries TRBV19 and TRBJ2-1, with 11 positions matching TRBD2. The CDR3 is made up of 15 amino acids. Germline-derived CDR1 and CDR2 are LNHDA and SQIVND (reference sequence). J gave up 4 bases and V 7 bases, and 6 bases lay outside the gene matches. Here the CDR3 reads CASNLLAGAYNEQFF. The CDR3 nucleotides are TGTGCCAGTAACTTACTAGCGGGAGCGTACAATGAGCAGTTCTTC.

The genes are TRBV11-3 and TRBJ2-1, with D tentatively TRBD1 (7 bases). The CDR3 runs to 18 residues. Germline loops: CDR1 SGHNT, CDR2 YENEEA. Trimming removed 0 bases at V and 0 bases at J, with 15 bases between. The CDR3 is CASSLDQGGSSSYNEQFF. The CDR3 DNA sequence: TGTGCCAGCAGCTTAGATCAGGGGGGTTCAAGCTCCTACAATGAGCAGTTCTTC. Filled out from reference TRBV11-3 and TRBJ2-1, the complete variable domain reads EAGVVQSPRYKIIEKKQPVAFWCNPISGHNTLYWYLQNLGQGPELLIRYENEEAVDDSQLPKDRFSAERLKGVDSTLKIQPAELGDSAVYLCASSLDQGGSSSYNEQFFGPGTRLTVL.